This TCR beta chain was recovered during a study of CD8+CD57+ T cells in acquired aplastic anemia. Background on the study: The mean DNA yield obtained from sorted CD4+ and CD8+ cells came to around 3 ug. Healthy donors averaged around 11 million reads for CD4+ cells. General study points: Patients and healthy controls showed no significant CD8+ Simpson's diversity difference. Around 29 shared CD8+ CDR3s appeared highly expressed within patients' immunodominant clones.

In its sample, this clonotype was seen many times. The antigen is unknown. Trimming left V 0 bases short and J 0 bases short, with 4 bases between. The CDR3 covers 14 residues. CDR1 and CDR2 from the germline V gene are SGHRS and YFSETQ. Genomic DNA, the template, was used for profiling of the TCR beta VDJ and CDR3. From the reads, TCRdb called clonotypes with MiXCR, one entry per CDR3 protein. The repertoire has about 130,000 distinct CDR3 sequences, around 50% of them found once; the top ten carry roughly 2.6%. The chain recombines TRBV5-1 with TRBJ1-3; the D is unclear. The sequenced material came from sorted CD4+, CD8+, or CD8+CD57+ T cells (not recorded which) from PBMCs. This sequence originates from a human donor in good health, serving as a control. CDR3 in amino acids: CASSLDGSGNTIYF. In nucleotides, the CDR3 is TGCGCCAGCAGCTTGGATGGCTCTGGAAACACCATATATTTT.